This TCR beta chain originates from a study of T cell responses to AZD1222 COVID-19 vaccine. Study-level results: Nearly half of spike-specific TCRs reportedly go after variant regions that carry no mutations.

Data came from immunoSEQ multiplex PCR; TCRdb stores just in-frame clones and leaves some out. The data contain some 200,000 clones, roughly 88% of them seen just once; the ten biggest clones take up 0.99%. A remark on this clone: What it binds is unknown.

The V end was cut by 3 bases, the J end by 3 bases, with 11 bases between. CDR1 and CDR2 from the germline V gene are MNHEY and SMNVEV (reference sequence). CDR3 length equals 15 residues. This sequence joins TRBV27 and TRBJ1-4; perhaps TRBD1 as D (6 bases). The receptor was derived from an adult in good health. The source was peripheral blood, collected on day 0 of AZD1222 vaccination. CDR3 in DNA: TGTGCCAGCAGTTTGGTCAGGGGACCTAATGAAAAACTGTTTTTT. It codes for CASSLVRGPNEKLFF. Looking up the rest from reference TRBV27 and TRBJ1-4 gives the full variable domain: EAQVTQNPRYLITVTGKKLTVTCSQNMNHEYMSWYRQDPGLGLRQIYYSMNVEVTDKGDVPEGYKVSRKEKRNFPLILESPSPNQTSLYFCASSLVRGPNEKLFFGSGTQLSVL.